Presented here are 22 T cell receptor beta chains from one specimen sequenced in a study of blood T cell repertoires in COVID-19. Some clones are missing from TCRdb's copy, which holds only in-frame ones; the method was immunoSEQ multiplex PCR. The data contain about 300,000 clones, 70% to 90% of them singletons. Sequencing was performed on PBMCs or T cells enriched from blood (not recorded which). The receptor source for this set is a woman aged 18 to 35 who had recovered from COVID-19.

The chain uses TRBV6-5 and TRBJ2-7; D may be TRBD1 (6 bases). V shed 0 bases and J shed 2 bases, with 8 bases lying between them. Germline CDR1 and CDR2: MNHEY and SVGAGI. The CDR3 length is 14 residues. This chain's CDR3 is CASSYSDSTYEQYF. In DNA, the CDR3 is TGTGCCAGCAGTTACTCGGACAGCACCTACGAGCAGTACTTC.

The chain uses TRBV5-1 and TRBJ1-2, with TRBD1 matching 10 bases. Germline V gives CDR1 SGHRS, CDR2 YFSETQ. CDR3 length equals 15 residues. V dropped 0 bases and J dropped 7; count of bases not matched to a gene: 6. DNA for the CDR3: TGCGCCAGCAGCTTGGGTGGGACAGGGGCTTCTGGCTACACCTTC. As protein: CASSLGGTGASGYTF.

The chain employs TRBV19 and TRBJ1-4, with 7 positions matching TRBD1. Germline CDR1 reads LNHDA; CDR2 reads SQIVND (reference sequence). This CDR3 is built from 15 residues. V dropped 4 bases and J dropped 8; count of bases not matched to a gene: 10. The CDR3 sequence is CASSKRTGEWEKLFF. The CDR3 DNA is TGTGCCAGTAGTAAACGTACAGGGGAGTGGGAAAAACTGTTTTTT.

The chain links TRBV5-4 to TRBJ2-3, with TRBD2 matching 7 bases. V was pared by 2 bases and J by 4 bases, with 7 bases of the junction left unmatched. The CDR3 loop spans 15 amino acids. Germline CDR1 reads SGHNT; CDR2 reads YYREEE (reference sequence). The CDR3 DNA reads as TGTGCCAGCAGCTTAGGTGGGAGGGAACCAGATACGCAGTATTTT. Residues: CASSLGGREPDTQYF. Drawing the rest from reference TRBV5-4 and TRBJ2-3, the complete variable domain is ETGVTQSPTHLIKTRGQQVTLRCSSQSGHNTVSWYQQALGQGPQFIFQYYREEENGRGNFPPRFSGLQFPNYSSELNVNALELDDSALYLCASSLGGREPDTQYFGPGTRLTVL.

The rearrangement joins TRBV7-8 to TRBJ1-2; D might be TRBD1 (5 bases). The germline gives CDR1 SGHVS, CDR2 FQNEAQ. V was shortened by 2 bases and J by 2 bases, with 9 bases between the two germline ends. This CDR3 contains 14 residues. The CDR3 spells CASSLKGHNYGYTF. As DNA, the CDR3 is TGTGCCAGCAGCTTAAAAGGACACAACTATGGCTACACCTTC.

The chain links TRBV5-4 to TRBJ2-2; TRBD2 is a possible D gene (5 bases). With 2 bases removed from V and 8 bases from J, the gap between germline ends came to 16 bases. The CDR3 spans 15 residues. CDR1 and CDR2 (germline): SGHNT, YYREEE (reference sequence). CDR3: CASSFNYRGVGELFF. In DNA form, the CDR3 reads TGTGCCAGCAGCTTCAACTATCGGGGAGTGGGGGAGCTGTTTTTT.

CDR3 sequence (DNA): TGTGCCAGCAGCTCCTACAGGGACACCAATGCTGTCTCCTACAATGAGCAGTTCTTC. Translating it yields CASSSYRDTNAVSYNEQFF. The chain couples TRBV13 to TRBJ2-1, with D possibly being TRBD1 (6 bases). Germline V gene lookup returns CDR1 PRHDT and CDR2 FYEKMQ (reference sequence). The V end was cut by 4 bases, the J end by 0 bases, with 22 bases between. The CDR3 is 19 amino acids.

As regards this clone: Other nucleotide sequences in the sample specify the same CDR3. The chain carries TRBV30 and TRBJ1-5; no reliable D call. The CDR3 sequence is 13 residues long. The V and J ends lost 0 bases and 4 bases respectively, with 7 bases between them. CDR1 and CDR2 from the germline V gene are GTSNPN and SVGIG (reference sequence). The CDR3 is CAWSVRGNQPQHF. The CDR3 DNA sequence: TGTGCCTGGAGTGTACGAGGGAATCAGCCCCAGCATTTT.

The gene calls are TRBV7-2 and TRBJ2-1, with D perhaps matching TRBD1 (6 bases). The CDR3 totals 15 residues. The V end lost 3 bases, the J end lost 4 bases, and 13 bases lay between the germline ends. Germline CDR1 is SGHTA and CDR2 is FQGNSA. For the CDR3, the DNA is TGTGCCAGCAGCTTGACAGGTACCACATACAATGAGCAGTTCTTC. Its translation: CASSLTGTTYNEQFF.

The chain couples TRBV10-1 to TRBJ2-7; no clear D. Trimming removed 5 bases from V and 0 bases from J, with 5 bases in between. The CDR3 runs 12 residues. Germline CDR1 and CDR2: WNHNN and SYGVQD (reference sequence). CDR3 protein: CASSLDSYEQYF. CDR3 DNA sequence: TGCGCCAGCAGTTTAGACTCCTACGAGCAGTACTTC.

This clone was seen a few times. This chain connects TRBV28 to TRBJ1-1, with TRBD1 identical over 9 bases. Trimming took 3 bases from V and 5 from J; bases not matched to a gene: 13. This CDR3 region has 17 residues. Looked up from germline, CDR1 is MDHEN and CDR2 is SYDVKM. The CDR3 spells CASSFPGQGRGGTEAFF. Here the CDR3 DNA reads TGTGCCAGCAGTTTCCCCGGACAGGGGAGAGGTGGGACTGAAGCTTTCTTT.

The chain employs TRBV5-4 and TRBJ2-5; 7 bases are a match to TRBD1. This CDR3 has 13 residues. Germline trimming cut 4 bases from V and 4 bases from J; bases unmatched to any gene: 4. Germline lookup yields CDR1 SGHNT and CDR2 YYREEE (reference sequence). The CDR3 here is CASSQGTAETQYF. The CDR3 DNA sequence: TGTGCCAGCAGCCAGGGGACAGCAGAGACCCAGTACTTC. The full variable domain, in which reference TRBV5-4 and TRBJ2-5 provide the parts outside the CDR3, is ETGVTQSPTHLIKTRGQQVTLRCSSQSGHNTVSWYQQALGQGPQFIFQYYREEENGRGNFPPRFSGLQFPNYSSELNVNALELDDSALYLCASSQGTAETQYFGPGTRLLVL.

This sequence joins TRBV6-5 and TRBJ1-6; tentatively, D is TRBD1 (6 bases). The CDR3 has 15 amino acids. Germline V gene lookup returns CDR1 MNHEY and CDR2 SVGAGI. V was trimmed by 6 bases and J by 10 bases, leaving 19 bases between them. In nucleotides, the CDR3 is TGTGCCAGCAGGACCGGAGAGGGGGGGAGATCACCCCTCCACTTT. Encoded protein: CASRTGEGGRSPLHF.

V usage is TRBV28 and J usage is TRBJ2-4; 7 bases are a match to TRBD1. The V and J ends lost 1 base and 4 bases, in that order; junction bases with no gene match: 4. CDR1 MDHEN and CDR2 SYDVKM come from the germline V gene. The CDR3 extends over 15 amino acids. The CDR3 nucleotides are TGTGCCAGCAGTTTATTTGCAGGGGGAAAAAACATTCAGTACTTC. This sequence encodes CASSLFAGGKNIQYF.

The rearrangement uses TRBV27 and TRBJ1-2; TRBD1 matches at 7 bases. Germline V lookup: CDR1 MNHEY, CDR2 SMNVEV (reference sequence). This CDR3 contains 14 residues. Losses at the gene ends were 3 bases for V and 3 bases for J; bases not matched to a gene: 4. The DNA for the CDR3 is TGTGCCAGCAGTTTTACAGGGGATCACTATGGCTACACCTTC. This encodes CASSFTGDHYGYTF.

For the CDR3, the DNA is TGTGCCAGCAGCGTAGCCGGGGGAGCGAGCTACGAGCAGTACTTC. Protein sequence: CASSVAGGASYEQYF. The chain employs TRBV9 and TRBJ2-7; perhaps TRBD2 as D (6 bases). CDR1 SGDLS and CDR2 YYNGEE come from the germline V gene. With 0 bases removed from V and 3 bases from J, the gap between germline ends came to 13 bases. There are 15 residues in the CDR3.

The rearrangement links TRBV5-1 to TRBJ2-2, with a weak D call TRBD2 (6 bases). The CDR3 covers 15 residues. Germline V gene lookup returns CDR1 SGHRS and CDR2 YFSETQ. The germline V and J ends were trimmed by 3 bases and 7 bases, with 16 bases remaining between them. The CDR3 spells CASSSTSLGGGELFF. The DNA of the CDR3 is TGCGCCAGCAGCTCTACTAGCTTGGGCGGCGGGGAGCTGTTTTTT.

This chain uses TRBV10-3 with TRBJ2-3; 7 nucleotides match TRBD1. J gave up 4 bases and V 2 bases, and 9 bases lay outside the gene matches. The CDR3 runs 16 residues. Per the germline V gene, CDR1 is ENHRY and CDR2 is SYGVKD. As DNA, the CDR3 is TGTGCCATCAGTGAGGGACAGGCAGGGAATCCAGATACGCAGTATTTT. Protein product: CAISEGQAGNPDTQYF.

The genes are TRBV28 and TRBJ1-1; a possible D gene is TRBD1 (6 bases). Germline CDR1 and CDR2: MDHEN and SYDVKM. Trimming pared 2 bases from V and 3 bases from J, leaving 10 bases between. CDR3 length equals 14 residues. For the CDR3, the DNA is TGTGCCAGCAGTTTACAGGGGCAATACACTGAAGCTTTCTTT. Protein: CASSLQGQYTEAFF.

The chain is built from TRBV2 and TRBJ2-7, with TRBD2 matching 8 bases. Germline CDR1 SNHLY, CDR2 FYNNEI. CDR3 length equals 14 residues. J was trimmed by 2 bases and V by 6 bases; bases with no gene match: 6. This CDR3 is CASSPGLVTYEQYF. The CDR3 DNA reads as TGTGCCAGCAGCCCGGGACTAGTAACCTACGAGCAGTACTTC.

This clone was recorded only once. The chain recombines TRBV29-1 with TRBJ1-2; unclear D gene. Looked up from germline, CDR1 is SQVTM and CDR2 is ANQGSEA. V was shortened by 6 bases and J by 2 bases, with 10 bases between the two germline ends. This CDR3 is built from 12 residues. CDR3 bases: TGCAGCGTGTTGGACTTAAACTATGGCTACACCTTC. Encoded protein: CSVLDLNYGYTF.

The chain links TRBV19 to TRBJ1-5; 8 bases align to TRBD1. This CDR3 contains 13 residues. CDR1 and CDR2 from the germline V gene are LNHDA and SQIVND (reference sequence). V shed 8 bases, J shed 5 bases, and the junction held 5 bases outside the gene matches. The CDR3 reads CASRDRGDQPQHF. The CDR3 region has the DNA TGTGCCAGTCGTGACAGGGGCGATCAGCCCCAGCATTTT.